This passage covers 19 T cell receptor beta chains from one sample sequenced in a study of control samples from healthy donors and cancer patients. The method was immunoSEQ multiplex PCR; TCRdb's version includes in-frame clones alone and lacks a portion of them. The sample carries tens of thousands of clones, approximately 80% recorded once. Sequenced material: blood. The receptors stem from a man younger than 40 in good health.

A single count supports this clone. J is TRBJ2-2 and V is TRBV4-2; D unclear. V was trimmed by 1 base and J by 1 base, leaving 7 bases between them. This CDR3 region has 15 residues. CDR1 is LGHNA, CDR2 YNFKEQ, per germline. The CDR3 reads CASSQAALNTGELFF. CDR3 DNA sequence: TGTGCCAGCAGCCAAGCTGCGCTGAACACCGGGGAGCTGTTTTTT.

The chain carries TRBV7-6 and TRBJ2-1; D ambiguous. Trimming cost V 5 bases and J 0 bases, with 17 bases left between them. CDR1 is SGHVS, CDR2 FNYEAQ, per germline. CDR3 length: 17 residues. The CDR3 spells CASSPRRLGSSYNEQFF. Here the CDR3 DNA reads TGTGCCAGCAGCCCGAGAAGACTGGGAAGCTCCTACAATGAGCAGTTCTTC.

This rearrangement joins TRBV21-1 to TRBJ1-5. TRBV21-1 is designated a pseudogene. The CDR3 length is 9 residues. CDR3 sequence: CASFPGCHF. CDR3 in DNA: TGTGCCAGCTTCCCGGGCTGTCATTTT.

DNA for the CDR3: TGTGCCAGCAGCCAAGGCTCCGGGACCCCCCGGACCCAGTACTTC. Protein sequence: CASSQGSGTPRTQYF. The chain has TRBV3-1 (or the pseudogene TRBV3-2) and TRBJ2-5; the D gene could be TRBD1 or TRBD2 (5 bases each). Trimming took off 1 base at V and 7 bases at J, with 16 bases between the two ends. This CDR3 is built from 15 residues. CDR1 is LGHDT, CDR2 YNNKEL, per germline (reference sequence).

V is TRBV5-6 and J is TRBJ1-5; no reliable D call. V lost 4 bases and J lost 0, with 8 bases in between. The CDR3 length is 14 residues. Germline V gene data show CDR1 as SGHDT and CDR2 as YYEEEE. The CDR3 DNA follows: TGTGCCAGCAGCCCGGACCATAGCAATCAGCCCCAGCATTTT. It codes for CASSPDHSNQPQHF.

The CDR3 region has the DNA TGCAGTGCTAGTGACAGGATCACTGAAGCTTTCTTT. Amino acids: CSASDRITEAFF. V is TRBV20-1 and J is TRBJ1-1, with D perhaps matching TRBD1 (6 bases). V gave up 3 bases and J gave up 4 bases, with 9 bases separating them. This CDR3 spans 12 amino acids. Germline V gene lookup returns CDR1 DFQATT and CDR2 SNEGSKA (reference sequence).

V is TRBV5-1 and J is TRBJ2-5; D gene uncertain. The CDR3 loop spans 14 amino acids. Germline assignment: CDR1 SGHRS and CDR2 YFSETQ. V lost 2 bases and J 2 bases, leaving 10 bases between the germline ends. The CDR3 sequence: CASSLQVTQETQYF. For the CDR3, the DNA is TGCGCCAGCAGCTTACAAGTGACTCAAGAGACCCAGTACTTC.

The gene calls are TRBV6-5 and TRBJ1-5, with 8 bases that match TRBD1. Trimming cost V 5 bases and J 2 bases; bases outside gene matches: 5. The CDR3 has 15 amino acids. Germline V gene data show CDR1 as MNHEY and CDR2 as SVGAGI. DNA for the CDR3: TGTGCCAGCAGTCCCGGGACAGGAGGCAATCAGCCCCAGCATTTT. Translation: CASSPGTGGNQPQHF.

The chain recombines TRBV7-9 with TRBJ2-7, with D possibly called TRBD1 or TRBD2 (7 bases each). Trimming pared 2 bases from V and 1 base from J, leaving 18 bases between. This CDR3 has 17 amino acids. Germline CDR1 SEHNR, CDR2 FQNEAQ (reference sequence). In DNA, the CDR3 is TGTGCCAGCAGCTTAATCTTCGGGCAGGGGGGGTCCTACGAGCAGTACTTC. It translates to CASSLIFGQGGSYEQYF.

The CDR3 DNA follows: TGCGCCAGCAGCTTCTCGGTGAACACTGAAGCTTTCTTT. Its translation is CASSFSVNTEAFF. V and J are TRBV5-1 and TRBJ1-1; no clear D gene. Germline V gene sequence: CDR1 SGHRS, CDR2 YFSETQ. This CDR3 contains 13 residues. Trimming removed 2 bases from V and 0 bases from J, with 5 bases in between.

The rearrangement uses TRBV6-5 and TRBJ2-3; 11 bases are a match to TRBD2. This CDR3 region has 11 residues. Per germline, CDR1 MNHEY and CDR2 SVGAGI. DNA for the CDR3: TGTGCGAGTACTAGCGGGGGAACGCAGTATTTT. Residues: CASTSGGTQYF.

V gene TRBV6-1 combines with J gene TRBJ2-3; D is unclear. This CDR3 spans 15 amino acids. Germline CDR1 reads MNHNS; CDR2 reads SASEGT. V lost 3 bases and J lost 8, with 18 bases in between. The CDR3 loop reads CASSDRRLHPLTQYF. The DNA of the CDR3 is TGTGCCAGCAGTGATCGTCGTCTTCACCCTCTTACGCAGTATTTT.

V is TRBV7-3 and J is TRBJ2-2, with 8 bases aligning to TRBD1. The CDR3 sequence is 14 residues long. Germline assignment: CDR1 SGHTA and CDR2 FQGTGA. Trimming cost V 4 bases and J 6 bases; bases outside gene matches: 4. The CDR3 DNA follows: TGTGCCAGCAGCTCCGACAGGGGTCCCGGGGAGCTGTTTTTT. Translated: CASSSDRGPGELFF.

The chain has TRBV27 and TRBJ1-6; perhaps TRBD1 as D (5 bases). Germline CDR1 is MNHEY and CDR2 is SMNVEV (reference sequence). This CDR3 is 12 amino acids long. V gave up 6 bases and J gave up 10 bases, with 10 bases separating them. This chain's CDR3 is CASSLEGSPLHF. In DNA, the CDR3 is TGTGCCAGCAGCCTTGAGGGGTCACCCCTCCACTTT.

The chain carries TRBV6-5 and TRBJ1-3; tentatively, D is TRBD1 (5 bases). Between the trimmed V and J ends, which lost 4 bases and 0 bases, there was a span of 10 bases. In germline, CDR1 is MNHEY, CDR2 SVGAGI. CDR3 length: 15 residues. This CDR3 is CASSSWGISGNTIYF. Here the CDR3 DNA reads TGTGCCAGCAGTTCCTGGGGCATCTCTGGAAACACCATATATTTT.

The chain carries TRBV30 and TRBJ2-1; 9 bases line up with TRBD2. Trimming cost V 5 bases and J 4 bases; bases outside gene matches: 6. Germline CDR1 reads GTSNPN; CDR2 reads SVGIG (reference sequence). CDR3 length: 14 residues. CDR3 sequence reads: CAWGRGGRYNEQFF. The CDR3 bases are TGTGCCTGGGGGCGGGGGGGCCGTTACAATGAGCAGTTCTTC.

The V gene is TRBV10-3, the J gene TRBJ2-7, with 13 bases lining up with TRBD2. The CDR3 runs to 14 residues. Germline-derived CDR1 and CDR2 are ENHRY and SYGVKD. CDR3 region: CVTLGLAGTGEQYF. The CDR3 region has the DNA TGTGTCACCCTGGGACTAGCGGGGACCGGCGAGCAGTACTTC.

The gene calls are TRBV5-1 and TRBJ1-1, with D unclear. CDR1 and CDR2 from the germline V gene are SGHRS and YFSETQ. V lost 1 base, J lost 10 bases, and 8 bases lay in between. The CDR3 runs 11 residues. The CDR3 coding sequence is TGCGCCAGCAGCTTGAATGGGCGAGCTTTCTTT. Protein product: CASSLNGRAFF.

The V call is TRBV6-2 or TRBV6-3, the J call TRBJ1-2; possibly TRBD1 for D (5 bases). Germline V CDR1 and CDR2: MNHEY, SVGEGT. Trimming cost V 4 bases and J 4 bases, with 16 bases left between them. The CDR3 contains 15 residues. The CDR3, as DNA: TGTGCCAGCAGTTCCGAAACAGACAGATCCTATGGCTACACCTTC. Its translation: CASSSETDRSYGYTF.